This TCR beta chain was profiled in a study of shared clonotypes between healthy human individuals. Findings and caveats of the study: Relative to memory subsets, naive subsets generally showed larger estimated richness. The diversity represented, both genetic and in exposure history, was limited by few donors. Incompleteness in sorted-subset sequencing, despite large depth, was shown by rarefaction.

Regarding this clone: Its target is not known.

Germline assignment: CDR1 SGHVS and CDR2 FNYEAQ. V was clipped by 0 bases and J by 0 bases, with 9 bases between them. The CDR3 is 15 residues long. TCRdb keeps only in-frame clones here, not all; method: immunoSEQ multiplex PCR. In the table there are about 2.4 million clones, over 85% of which are singletons. The V gene is TRBV7-6, the J gene TRBJ2-7; D remains ambiguous. Sample: naive CD4+ T cells from PBMCs. The sample's subset: CD45RA+ positively selected. The TCR originated in a man aged 18 to 30 in good health. Some clones in this sample may be carry-over from other donors' samples. The CDR3 sequence: CASSLAVGSSYEQYF. The CDR3 DNA reads as TGTGCCAGCAGCTTAGCCGTCGGAAGCTCCTACGAGCAGTACTTC.